A selection of T cell receptor beta chains follows, all from one sample in a study of CD8 T cells in ankylosing spondylitis. TCRdb reanalysed the 5' RACE reads using MiXCR and keeps one entry per CDR3 protein. The sample lists 300,000 to 350,000 distinct CDR3 sequences, 20% to 25% occurring once. Material for sequencing was blood, either unsorted or a sorted T cell fraction (not recorded which). These TCRs come from a female donor with ankylosing spondylitis or in good health (not recorded which). Each CDR3 is given with its conserved first and last residue. D genes are given only for firm matches. Size is omitted from some rows. Given values are once, few, many or a class for expanded clones.

len	abundance	v_gene	d_gene	j_gene	CDR3aa	CDR3nt
17	.	TRBV5-1	TRBD1	TRBJ2-1	CASSLDEGTASYNEQFF	TGCGCCAGCAGCTTGGACGAGGGGACAGCGTCCTACAATGAGCAGTTCTTC
14	.	TRBV6-2/TRBV6-3	TRBD2	TRBJ2-1	CASSYQREGSEQFF	TGTGCCAGCAGTTACCAGCGGGAGGGATCTGAGCAGTTCTTC
15	.	TRBV3-1	TRBD2	TRBJ2-7	CASSASGRAFHEQYF	TGTGCCAGCAGTGCTAGCGGGAGGGCGTTCCACGAGCAGTACTTC
15	few	TRBV15	.	TRBJ2-3	CATSPQGGVGDTQYF	TGTGCCACCAGCCCACAGGGCGGGGTGGGAGATACGCAGTATTTT
16	.	TRBV6-5	.	TRBJ2-5	CASSYSGGAGRETQYF	TGTGCCAGCAGTTACTCGGGCGGAGCCGGGCGGGAGACCCAGTACTTC
12	.	TRBV3-1	.	TRBJ2-1	CASSPFSDEQFF	TGTGCCAGCAGCCCATTTAGCGATGAGCAGTTCTTC
13	few	TRBV10-3	.	TRBJ2-1	CAISDAVIDEQFF	TGTGCCATCAGTGACGCGGTCATTGATGAGCAGTTCTTC
13	.	TRBV20-1	.	TRBJ2-3	CSASPPGRDTQYF	TGCAGTGCTAGCCCCCCGGGCAGGGATACGCAGTATTTT
14	.	TRBV7-2	.	TRBJ2-1	CASSLGWQGEEQFF	TGTGCCAGCAGCTTAGGGTGGCAGGGAGAGGAGCAGTTCTTC
14	few	TRBV7-8	.	TRBJ2-3	CASSLGPNTDTQYF	TGTGCCAGCAGCTTAGGCCCCAACACAGATACGCAGTATTTT
15	.	TRBV5-1	TRBD2	TRBJ2-1	CASSRTSGTGNEQFF	TGCGCCAGCAGCCGGACTAGCGGTACTGGTAATGAGCAGTTCTTC
13	.	TRBV4-3	.	TRBJ1-5	CASSQGLGQPQHF	TGCGCCAGCAGCCAAGGACTGGGTCAGCCCCAGCATTTT
18	.	TRBV27	TRBD2	TRBJ2-3	CASSLILAGGVGTDTQYF	TGTGCCAGCAGTCTAATTCTAGCGGGGGGGGTTGGCACAGATACGCAGTATTTT
17	many	TRBV10-3	.	TRBJ2-3	CAISDLLVGKGTDTQYF	TGTGCCATCAGTGACCTCTTGGTGGGAAAAGGGACAGATACGCAGTATTTT
12	many	TRBV7-2	.	TRBJ2-7	CASSPLGYEQYF	TGTGCCAGCTCACCCCTCGGTTACGAGCAGTACTTC
17	.	TRBV2	TRBD2	TRBJ2-1	CASSRGHAGLAGLEQFF	TGTGCCAGCAGTCGGGGGCATGCGGGACTAGCGGGATTGGAGCAGTTCTTC
14	few	TRBV27	TRBD1	TRBJ2-7	CASSLTGGLSEQYF	TGTGCCAGCAGTTTGACAGGGGGGTTATCCGAGCAGTACTTC
15	many	TRBV6-6	TRBD1	TRBJ2-1	CASSYVGTGGNEQFF	TGTGCCAGCAGTTACGTCGGGACAGGGGGAAATGAGCAGTTCTTC
15	.	TRBV5-1	.	TRBJ2-6	CASSFRELGSNVLTF	TGCGCCAGCAGCTTCCGGGAATTAGGGTCCAACGTCCTGACTTTC
13	.	TRBV11-2	TRBD1	TRBJ2-1	CASSFDRDGEQFF	TGTGCCAGCAGCTTTGACAGGGACGGTGAGCAGTTCTTC
13	few	TRBV20-1	TRBD2	TRBJ2-1	CSARPVERERGFF	TGCAGTGCTAGACCCGTCGAGCGGGAGAGGGGATTCTTC
14	few	TRBV6-5	.	TRBJ1-2	CASSSQGSNYGYTF	TGTGCCAGCAGTTCACAGGGTTCAAACTATGGCTACACCTTC
14	.	TRBV27	TRBD1	TRBJ2-7	CASRWTGGPYEQYF	TGTGCCAGCAGGTGGACAGGGGGACCCTACGAGCAGTACTTC
15	.	TRBV7-9	.	TRBJ1-4	CASSPSSRVNEKLFF	TGTGCCAGCAGCCCCTCGAGCAGGGTGAATGAAAAACTGTTTTTT
13	few	TRBV5-1	.	TRBJ2-1	CASSLAGDNEQFF	TGCGCCAGCAGCTTGGCAGGGGACAATGAGCAGTTCTTC
17	few	TRBV7-8	.	TRBJ2-3	CASSWPRAPLSTDTQYF	TGTGCCAGCAGCTGGCCCAGGGCCCCACTCTCCACAGATACGCAGTATTTT
19	few	TRBV6-5	.	TRBJ2-1	CASSYSSLGTFSSYNEQFF	TGTGCCAGCAGTTACTCGAGTTTAGGGACTTTCAGCTCCTACAATGAGCAGTTCTTC
13	many	TRBV29-1	TRBD2	TRBJ2-1	CSVGLAGVSEQFF	TGCAGCGTTGGCCTAGCGGGAGTTAGTGAGCAGTTCTTC
16	.	TRBV10-3	TRBD2	TRBJ2-1	CAISFSLAGGYNEQFF	TGTGCCATCAGTTTCTCCTTAGCGGGAGGCTACAATGAGCAGTTCTTC
14	.	TRBV7-2	.	TRBJ2-2	CASSLAGRSGELFF	TGTGCCAGCAGCTTGGCGGGACGATCCGGGGAGCTGTTTTTT
14	few	TRBV5-1	.	TRBJ2-7	CASSPYGLNYEQYF	TGCGCCAGCAGCCCATACGGACTTAACTACGAGCAGTACTTC
14	many	TRBV3-1	.	TRBJ1-2	CASSPPDSLYGYTF	TGTGCCAGCAGCCCCCCCGACAGCCTCTATGGCTACACCTTC
14	few	TRBV6-1	TRBD1	TRBJ1-6	CASSRRGRDSPLHF	TGTGCCAGCAGTCGCAGGGGGCGCGATTCACCCCTCCACTTT
12	many	TRBV29-1	.	TRBJ2-1	CSGGYGYNEQFF	TGCAGCGGGGGGTATGGGTACAATGAGCAGTTCTTC
15	.	TRBV18	.	TRBJ1-1	CASSPRTGDNTEAFF	TGTGCCAGCTCACCACGCACTGGGGATAACACTGAAGCTTTCTTT
17	.	TRBV6-1	.	TRBJ2-7	CASSPLLLVLHKKGQYF	TGTGCCAGCAGCCCCCTCCTACTAGTTTTACATAAAAAGGGGCAGTACTTC
13	few	TRBV7-2	.	TRBJ2-5	CASTREYQETQYF	TGTGCCAGCACAAGGGAGTACCAAGAGACCCAGTACTTC
17	few	TRBV4-2	.	TRBJ1-5	CASSQEGFGQHHQPQHF	TGTGCCAGCAGCCAAGAGGGGTTCGGGCAGCATCATCAGCCCCAGCATTTT
15	.	TRBV6-5	.	TRBJ1-2	CASSSQGPNGGGYTF	TGTGCCAGCAGTTCCCAGGGACCCAACGGGGGCGGCTACACCTTC
13	.	TRBV20-1	.	TRBJ2-6	CSARESGANVLTF	TGCAGTGCTAGAGAATCTGGGGCCAACGTCCTGACTTTC
15	many	TRBV27	.	TRBJ2-2	CASSLSRTITGELFF	TGTGCCAGCAGTTTATCTAGGACTATTACCGGGGAGCTGTTTTTT
14	many	TRBV9	.	TRBJ2-7	CAPSAGVPGDEQYF	TGTGCCCCCTCGGCGGGTGTCCCAGGGGACGAGCAGTACTTC
14	.	TRBV24-1	TRBD1	TRBJ2-1	CATSDLDRAYEQFF	TGTGCCACCAGTGATTTGGACAGGGCCTATGAGCAGTTCTTC
14	.	TRBV5-4	.	TRBJ2-5	CASTPGGLVETQYF	TGTGCCAGCACCCCGGGTGGGCTAGTCGAGACCCAGTACTTC
14	many	TRBV4-3	.	TRBJ1-1	CASSQDGDNTEAFF	TGCGCCAGCAGCCAAGATGGGGACAACACTGAAGCTTTCTTT
15	many	TRBV7-9	.	TRBJ1-3	CASSSSRLSGNTIYF	TGTGCCAGCAGCTCCAGTCGCCTCTCTGGAAACACCATATATTTT
15	.	TRBV5-1	.	TRBJ1-2	CASSPDEGLTIGYTF	TGCGCCAGCAGCCCGGATGAGGGCCTAACTATCGGCTACACCTTC
13	.	TRBV10-1	.	TRBJ2-1	CASSESDYNEQFF	TGCGCCAGCAGTGAGTCCGACTACAATGAGCAGTTCTTC
15	.	TRBV7-9	TRBD1	TRBJ1-4	CASSQTRDSNEKLFF	TGTGCCAGCAGCCAGACCCGGGACAGCAATGAAAAACTGTTTTTT
15	few	TRBV20-1	TRBD2	TRBJ2-1	CSAREPSGGYNEQFF	TGCAGTGCTAGAGAGCCTAGCGGTGGATACAATGAGCAGTTCTTC
14	.	TRBV12-3/TRBV12-4	.	TRBJ1-4	CASSFPGRVEKLFF	TGTGCCAGCAGTTTCCCAGGGCGTGTTGAAAAACTGTTTTTT
13	.	TRBV11-2	.	TRBJ1-2	CASSLVTRTAPVF	TGTGCCAGCAGCTTAGTGACCCGGACAGCTCCAGTCTTC
15	many	TRBV5-1	TRBD2	TRBJ2-1	CASSWGTSGIEEQFF	TGCGCCAGCAGCTGGGGGACTAGCGGGATTGAAGAGCAGTTCTTC
14	.	TRBV25-1	.	TRBJ2-5	CASSELRGGETQYF	TGTGCCAGCAGTGAATTAAGGGGAGGAGAGACCCAGTACTTC
15	many	TRBV29-1	TRBD2	TRBJ2-1	CSVERGRAAYNEQFF	TGCAGCGTTGAACGCGGGAGGGCCGCGTACAATGAGCAGTTCTTC
17	.	TRBV4-3	TRBD2	TRBJ2-1	CASSSNRASGNYNEQFF	TGCGCCAGCAGCTCGAATAGGGCTAGCGGTAACTACAATGAGCAGTTCTTC
12	.	TRBV5-1	.	TRBJ1-2	CASAVGNYGYTF	TGCGCCAGCGCTGTTGGAAACTATGGCTACACCTTC
13	.	TRBV5-4	TRBD1	TRBJ1-2	CASSADRVGGYTF	TGTGCCAGCAGCGCAGACAGGGTGGGAGGCTACACCTTC
12	.	TRBV5-8	.	TRBJ2-7	CASSLGDYEQYF	TGTGCCAGCAGCTTGGGGGATTACGAGCAGTACTTC